This T cell receptor (beta chain) was retrieved from a study of cytomegalovirus exposure and HLA in healthy donors. Across the study: A data release that came early held some 84 million unique TCRs from HLA-typed donors. General observations from the study: Using the classifier, cytomegalovirus status was reportedly diagnosed with high specificity and sensitivity. The study reported that TCR beta sequences accurately predicted HLA-A and HLA-B alleles in most subjects. In an earlier analysis, productive rearrangement rates for most beta V segments clustered near 87% or 30%.

The CDR3 has 14 residues. The germline V and J ends were trimmed by 2 bases and 8 bases, with 12 bases remaining between them. CDR1 MDHEN and CDR2 SYDVKM come from the germline V gene. As regards this clone: The antigen is not known.

PCR used 60 Vbeta primers and 13 Jbeta primers. Only in-frame clones appear in the TCRdb table, and some are missing; sequencing was by immunoSEQ multiplex PCR. The sample records around 64,000 clones, 86% being singletons. The origin of this receptor is a woman aged 25 to 39 in good health and CMV-seronegative. The sequenced material came from PBMCs. This chain links TRBV28 with TRBJ1-4, with D maybe TRBD1 (5 bases). The CDR3 loop reads CASSLRQGSEKLFF. In DNA form, the CDR3 reads TGTGCCAGCAGTTTACGGCAGGGCAGCGAAAAACTGTTTTTT.